The sequence of this T cell receptor beta chain was determined in a study of identical twins. Study results and caveats: Clonotypes of the beta chain that were abundant in cord blood carried fewer insertions (memory repertoires showed none). It was out-of-frame TCR alpha sharing in monozygotic twins that models underestimated.

With template switching, a universal primer site was added, and the cDNA carried unique molecular identifiers. One entry per CDR3 protein results from TCRdb running MiXCR on the 5' RACE reads. The repertoire consists of about 280,000 distinct CDR3 sequences, with approximately 8.5% occurring once and the leading ten covering approximately 2%. On this clonotype itself: The antigen is undetermined. A much larger clone lies one base from this, so it may be a read error. The final CDR3 position lacks the conserved phenylalanine or tryptophan, pointing to a likely read error.

These data are also associated with another study on yellow fever vaccine responses in identical twins.

The receptor was derived from a woman aged 18-29 years in good health. The sequenced sample was memory (CD45RO+) T cells sorted from blood.

Here the CDR3 reads CASSPGGHQETQYC. For the CDR3, the DNA is TGTGCCAGCAGCCCCGGAGGGCACCAAGAGACCCAGTACTGC. The chain has TRBV7-8 and TRBJ2-5; maybe TRBD2 (6 bases). Germline V gene sequence: CDR1 SGHVS, CDR2 FQNEAQ. The V end was cut by 5 bases, the J end by 0 bases, with 10 bases between. The CDR3 runs to 14 residues.